Sequencing of this T cell receptor (beta chain) was carried out in a study of CD8 T cells in ankylosing spondylitis. General study findings and limits: In ankylosing spondylitis patients, matched synovial fluid reportedly showed significant enrichment of disease-linked clones. Among TCR beta sequences, a motif of several highly homologous variants appeared characteristic of ankylosing spondylitis blood.

Preparation of TCR beta libraries was done by quantitative 5'-RACE with molecular barcodes. TCRdb passed the 5' RACE reads through MiXCR, listing each CDR3 protein once. The repertoire includes fewer than 650,000 distinct CDR3 sequences, about an eighth of them detected once, and almost 7% sits in the top ten. V was clipped by 2 bases and J by 9 bases, with 17 bases between them. The CDR3 has 14 amino acids. Germline V gene sequence: CDR1 DFQATT, CDR2 SNEGSKA (reference sequence). About this clonotype: Its antigen is unknown.

The sequenced sample was blood, either unsorted or a sorted T cell fraction (not recorded which). The sequence was collected from a male donor with ankylosing spondylitis. The rearrangement links TRBV20-1 to TRBJ2-4, with a possible D match to TRBD1 (5 bases). The CDR3: CSARTNPGHGIQYF. The CDR3 DNA sequence: TGCAGTGCTAGAACTAACCCCGGACATGGCATTCAGTACTTC.